This TCR beta chain was obtained from a study of T-cell reconstitution after alpha-beta-depleted transplantation in children. This clonotype was detected many times. Unique molecular identifiers tagged the TCRbeta library. MiXCR, run by TCRdb on the PCR reads, gives a single entry per CDR3 protein. The sample holds hundreds of thousands of distinct CDR3 sequences; around a sixth are singletons and the top ten take approximately 1%. Trimming took 3 bases from V and 6 from J, leaving 0 bases between them. The CDR3 runs 9 residues. Germline assignment: CDR1 DFQATT and CDR2 SNEGSKA (reference sequence). This TCR was sampled from a human donor who donated a stem cell graft to a child with acute myeloid leukemia. The rearrangement joins TRBV20-1 to TRBJ2-1; D gene unclear. The sample was PBMCs from the stem cell graft donor, taken from the stem cell graft. CDR3 sequence: CSASNEQFF. DNA of the CDR3: TGCAGTGCTAGCAATGAGCAGTTCTTC.